The 27 T cell receptor beta chains in this list originate from one sample, sequenced in a study of CD8+ T cells in alopecia areata (dated by TCRdb to 2016 to 2018). Library preparation used the immunoSEQ multiplex PCR assay. To provide template for TCR sequencing, every sample had RNA extracted and reverse transcribed into cDNA. Drawn from immuneACCESS, this table holds only the in-frame rearrangements with V and J called that TCRdb kept. Clones are partly lost; checked studies trace under half to an unresolved V gene and leave the rest unexplained. The sample contains roughly 170,000 clones, about 60% of them found a single time. The ten largest clones represent roughly 15% of the sample. The time point label, read with the paper, signifies: baseline before oral tofacitinib. Here the sequenced sample was CD4+ T cells sorted from blood, taken at week 0. These receptors originate from a human donor with alopecia areata.

The table lists this clone with a few counts. V is TRBV2 and J is TRBJ1-5, with 10 bases fitting TRBD1. Germline values: CDR1 SNHLY, CDR2 FYNNEI. The CDR3 has 14 amino acids. The ends lost 6 bases at V and 6 bases at J; junction bases unmatched: 5. As DNA, the CDR3 is TGTGCCAGCAGGTTGGACAGGGGGGGTCAGCCCCAGCATTTT. Its protein product is CASRLDRGGQPQHF.

J is TRBJ1-1 and V is TRBV9; D call uncertain. V lost 0 bases to trimming and J lost 2 bases, with 8 bases between them. The CDR3 is 14 residues long. Per germline, CDR1 SGDLS and CDR2 YYNGEE. Written as DNA, the CDR3 is TGTGCCAGCAGCGTAGATAGGCAAAACACTGAAGCTTTCTTT. This gives the protein CASSVDRQNTEAFF.

A remark on this clone: The sample holds other DNA sequences that translate to the same CDR3. The chain carries TRBV30 and TRBJ1-5; possible D gene TRBD1, 5 bases. CDR1 and CDR2 (germline): GTSNPN, SVGIG (reference sequence). V was pared by 1 base and J by 3 bases, with 7 bases between. This CDR3 spans 13 amino acids. CDR3 loop: CAWSGQNNQPQHF. Written as DNA, the CDR3 is TGTGCCTGGAGTGGACAGAACAATCAGCCCCAGCATTTT.

The V gene is TRBV10-3, the J gene TRBJ2-1, with 10 bases aligning to TRBD1. The V segment lost 5 bases and the J segment 10 bases; nucleotides outside the gene matches: 20. Germline V CDR1 and CDR2: ENHRY, SYGVKD. CDR3 length: 18 amino acids. CDR3 region: CAISRQRQGATSTGEQFF. CDR3 nucleotides: TGTGCCATCAGTCGACAACGACAGGGGGCGACTTCCACAGGGGAGCAGTTCTTC.

In its sample, this clone was seen a few times. The genes are TRBV2 and TRBJ1-1; 8 nucleotides match TRBD1. Looked up from germline, CDR1 is SNHLY and CDR2 is FYNNEI. V shed 5 bases, J shed 5 bases, and the junction held 10 bases outside the gene matches. This CDR3 region has 15 residues. As DNA, the CDR3 is TGTGCCAGCAGTCATCGACAGGGGCTTTTGACTGAAGCTTTCTTT. It specifies CASSHRQGLLTEAFF.

Notes on this clone: Other nucleotide sequences in the sample specify the same CDR3. The chain links TRBV30 to TRBJ1-5; no clear D gene. Trimming cost V 0 bases and J 2 bases, with 5 bases left between them. The CDR3 loop spans 13 amino acids. The germline gives CDR1 GTSNPN, CDR2 SVGIG (reference sequence). Written as DNA, the CDR3 is TGTGCCTGGAGTGTTGGAGGCAATCAGCCCCAGCATTTT. As protein: CAWSVGGNQPQHF.

The V call is TRBV4-2, the J call TRBJ2-5, with 11 positions matching TRBD2. V trimming: 1 base; J trimming: 2 bases; junction bases outside the gene matches: 12. The CDR3 runs to 19 residues. Germline V CDR1 and CDR2: LGHNA, YNFKEQ. CDR3 sequence: CASSQVPSGTSGQQETQYF. CDR3 bases: TGTGCCAGCAGCCAAGTACCCAGCGGGACTAGCGGACAACAAGAGACCCAGTACTTC.

This clone was recorded only once. The genes are TRBV30 and TRBJ1-1; D gene ambiguous. The CDR3 totals 14 residues. Trimming took 4 bases from V and 1 from J, leaving 13 bases between them. In germline, CDR1 is GTSNPN, CDR2 SVGIG (reference sequence). In DNA, the CDR3 is TGTGCCTGGATCCCCCAGGTCCCGAACACTGAAGCTTTCTTT. It specifies CAWIPQVPNTEAFF. Based on the CDR3 plus reference TRBV30 and TRBJ1-1, the full variable domain is SQTIHQWPATLVQPVGSPLSLECTVEGTSNPNLYWYRQAAGRGLQLLFYSVGIGQISSEVPQNLSASRPQDRQFILSSKKLLLSDSGFYLCAWIPQVPNTEAFFGQGTRLTVV.

The gene calls are TRBV15 and TRBJ2-7; D gene uncertain. Between the trimmed V and J ends, which lost 0 bases and 7 bases, there was a span of 4 bases. Germline CDR1 reads LNHNV; CDR2 reads YYDKDF (reference sequence). This CDR3 comprises 11 residues. The CDR3 reads CATSREGEQYF. CDR3 nucleotide sequence: TGTGCCACCAGCAGAGAGGGGGAGCAGTACTTC.

The J gene is TRBJ2-3, the V gene TRBV30, with 7 positions matching TRBD2. The CDR3 sequence is 16 residues long. Trimming took 0 bases from V and 0 from J; bases not matched to a gene: 6. Germline CDR1 is GTSNPN and CDR2 is SVGIG (reference sequence). The CDR3 spells CAWSVGGGRSTDTQYF. The CDR3, as DNA: TGTGCCTGGAGTGTGGGCGGGGGACGAAGCACAGATACGCAGTATTTT.

This clone was found a few times. V and J are TRBV15 and TRBJ1-1; D gene uncertain. V was pared by 8 bases and J by 0 bases, with 10 bases between. CDR3 size: 13 residues. Germline CDR1 and CDR2: LNHNV and YYDKDF (reference sequence). The CDR3 here is CATRRELNTEAFF. CDR3 bases: TGTGCCACCCGGCGAGAGTTGAACACTGAAGCTTTCTTT.

The J gene is TRBJ1-5, the V gene TRBV29-1, with TRBD1 matching over 8 bases. Germline trimming cut 6 bases from V and 5 bases from J; bases unmatched to any gene: 9. The CDR3 covers 14 residues. Germline CDR1 reads SQVTM; CDR2 reads ANQGSEA. CDR3 sequence reads: CSVGRGRLDQPQHF. The CDR3 DNA reads as TGCAGCGTGGGCAGGGGGCGCTTAGATCAGCCCCAGCATTTT.

V is TRBV29-1 and J is TRBJ2-3; D unclear. V dropped 3 bases and J dropped 2 bases, with 6 bases sitting between them. Per the germline V gene, CDR1 is SQVTM and CDR2 is ANQGSEA. The CDR3 covers 12 residues. In nucleotides, the CDR3 is TGCAGCGTTGACCCAAACACAGATACGCAGTATTTT. This codes for CSVDPNTDTQYF.

In this sample, this clone turned up a few times. The CDR3 loop is CAWSALGPDTQYF. The DNA of the CDR3 is TGTGCCTGGTCGGCGCTGGGTCCAGATACGCAGTATTTT. The chain carries TRBV30 and TRBJ2-3, with D uncertain. Trimming took 5 bases from V and 4 from J, leaving 13 bases between them. This CDR3 spans 13 amino acids. Looked up from germline, CDR1 is GTSNPN and CDR2 is SVGIG (reference sequence).

V and J are TRBV30 and TRBJ1-6; D is uncertain. The CDR3 totals 14 residues. The germline V gene has CDR1 GTSNPN and CDR2 SVGIG (reference sequence). V lost 4 bases, J lost 7 bases, and 14 bases lay in between. CDR3 sequence: CAWMGLGANSPLHF. The CDR3 DNA reads TGTGCCTGGATGGGGTTGGGAGCGAATTCACCCCTCCACTTT.

V is TRBV15 and J is TRBJ1-2; no reliable D call. The germline gives CDR1 LNHNV, CDR2 YYDKDF (reference sequence). The CDR3 loop spans 13 amino acids. Trimming shortened V by 2 bases and J by 2 bases, and 6 bases separated the two germline ends. CDR3 loop: CATSRTPNYGYTF. The CDR3 nucleotides are TGTGCCACCAGCAGAACACCAAACTATGGCTACACCTTC. Based on the CDR3 plus reference TRBV15 and TRBJ1-2, the full variable domain is DAMVIQNPRYQVTQFGKPVTLSCSQTLNHNVMYWYQQKSSQAPKLLFHYYDKDFNNEADTPDNFQSRRPNTSFCFLDIRSPGLGDTAMYLCATSRTPNYGYTFGSGTRLTVV.

The chain carries TRBV5-1 and TRBJ1-2, with 10 positions matching TRBD1. The CDR3 consists of 15 residues. CDR1 and CDR2 from the germline V gene are SGHRS and YFSETQ. J gave up 3 bases and V 4 bases, and 6 bases lay outside the gene matches. Written as DNA, the CDR3 is TGCGCCAGCAGCGCCGCCGGGACAGGGGACTATGGCTACACCTTC. Translated, it gives CASSAAGTGDYGYTF.

This clone occurred once. The J gene is TRBJ2-5, the V gene TRBV29-1; TRBD1 aligns across 7 bases. CDR1 is SQVTM and CDR2 is ANQGSEA in the germline V gene. V was clipped by 8 bases and J by 5 bases; unmatched bases: 2. This CDR3 is built from 10 residues. The DNA of the CDR3 is TGCAGCACGGACAGGGAGACCCAGTACTTC. Its translation: CSTDRETQYF.

The chain couples TRBV2 to TRBJ2-3; the D is unclear. Looked up from germline, CDR1 is SNHLY and CDR2 is FYNNEI. V gave up 7 bases and J gave up 7 bases, with 9 bases separating them. This CDR3 is built from 11 residues. The CDR3 DNA sequence: TGTGCCAGCACTCGAACCAATACGCAGTATTTT. Its translation: CASTRTNTQYF.

This clone has only one observation. The V and J genes are TRBV9 and TRBJ2-2, with 8 bases matching TRBD1. The CDR3 runs 17 residues. V lost 4 bases to trimming and J lost 0 bases; unmatched junction nucleotides: 8. Germline CDR1 and CDR2: SGDLS and YYNGEE. The DNA of the CDR3 is TGTGCCAGCAGCACTCCCGACAGGGGTGCGAACACCGGGGAGCTGTTTTTT. The encoded protein is CASSTPDRGANTGELFF. The variable domain in full, with the rest retrieved from reference TRBV9 and TRBJ2-2, is DSGVTQTPKHLITATGQRVTLRCSPRSGDLSVYWYQQSLDQGLQFLIQYYNGEERAKGNILERFSAQQFPDLHSELNLSSLELGDSALYFCASSTPDRGANTGELFFGEGSRLTVL.

The chain carries TRBV7-2 and TRBJ1-5; D might be TRBD1 (5 bases). CDR3 length equals 15 residues. In germline, CDR1 is SGHTA, CDR2 FQGNSA. The germline V and J ends were trimmed by 1 base and 0 bases, with 7 bases remaining between them. The CDR3 DNA reads as TGTGCCAGCAGCTTAGGGGGGTCTAGCAATCAGCCCCAGCATTTT. Protein product: CASSLGGSSNQPQHF.

This clone was found a few times. The V and J genes are TRBV6-6 and TRBJ2-2; 9 bases agree with TRBD2. Trimming at V came to 7 bases and at J to 6 bases, leaving 3 bases not matched to a gene. This CDR3 contains 13 residues. The germline V gene has CDR1 MNHNY and CDR2 SVGAGI (reference sequence). CDR3 nucleotide sequence: TGTGCCAGCACTAGCGGGGTCGCCGGGGAGCTGTTTTTT. The encoded protein is CASTSGVAGELFF.

The rearrangement uses TRBV7-3 and TRBJ2-1, with unresolved D. Trimming left V 2 bases short and J 4 bases short, with 15 bases between. The CDR3 loop spans 16 amino acids. Per the germline V gene, CDR1 is SGHTA and CDR2 is FQGTGA. Here the CDR3 DNA reads TGTGCCAGCAGCTTAGACTCAAGCTCATTTTACAATGAGCAGTTCTTC. It codes for CASSLDSSSFYNEQFF. The variable domain in full, completed from reference TRBV7-3 and TRBJ2-1, reads GAGVSQTPSNKVTEKGKYVELRCDPISGHTALYWYRQSLGQGPEFLIYFQGTGAADDSGLPNDRFFAVRPEGSVSTLKIQRTERGDSAVYLCASSLDSSSFYNEQFFGPGTRLTVL.

The chain carries TRBV6-5 and TRBJ2-1; 9 bases are a match to TRBD2. Germline V gene sequence: CDR1 MNHEY, CDR2 SVGAGI. V shed 5 bases and J 2 bases; nucleotides not matched to a gene: 4. This CDR3 has 15 amino acids. CDR3 sequence (DNA): TGTGCCAGCAGTCGGACTAGCGAAGCCTACAATGAGCAGTTCTTC. This encodes CASSRTSEAYNEQFF.

The chain links TRBV29-1 to TRBJ2-4; D is uncertain. The germline gives CDR1 SQVTM, CDR2 ANQGSEA. The CDR3 loop spans 12 amino acids. V gave up 4 bases and J gave up 6 bases, with 10 bases separating them. This CDR3 reads CSVVAGLNIQYF. The CDR3 DNA follows: TGCAGCGTTGTGGCCGGGTTAAACATTCAGTACTTC.

This clone turned up a few times. The chain couples TRBV29-1 to TRBJ1-1; TRBD1 is a possible D gene (6 bases). In germline, CDR1 is SQVTM, CDR2 ANQGSEA. V gave up 3 bases and J gave up 4 bases, with 12 bases separating them. This CDR3 spans 13 amino acids. The CDR3 reads CSVDGVGATEAFF. The DNA for the CDR3 is TGCAGCGTTGATGGGGTGGGGGCCACTGAAGCTTTCTTT.

The rearrangement links TRBV6-5 to TRBJ2-7; 9 bases map to TRBD1. The CDR3 is 15 amino acids. Losses at the gene ends were 2 bases for V and 0 bases for J; bases not matched to a gene: 2. The germline gives CDR1 MNHEY, CDR2 SVGAGI. The CDR3 loop is CASSYAGQGSYEQYF. The CDR3 bases are TGTGCCAGCAGTTACGCGGGACAGGGCTCCTACGAGCAGTACTTC.